The 10 T cell receptor beta chains in this list originate from one sample, sequenced in a study of identical twins. TCRdb called the 5' RACE reads again in MiXCR, with one record for every CDR3 protein. Seen here are about 700,000 distinct CDR3 sequences, 8.5% to 9% observed once, and the top ten hold roughly 0.97%. These same records also appear under a second study, on yellow fever vaccine responses in identical twins.

Specimen: PBMCs. The origin of the receptors is a young woman in good health.

This clonotype has just a few counts. The V gene is TRBV5-1, the J gene TRBJ2-7, with D tentatively TRBD1 (6 bases). Germline CDR1 SGHRS, CDR2 YFSETQ. V lost 4 bases to trimming and J lost 4 bases, with 12 bases between them. This CDR3 contains 13 residues. Here the CDR3 DNA reads TGCGCCAGCAGCGGAAGAACAGGGTACGAGCAGTACTTC. Its protein product is CASSGRTGYEQYF.

The sample holds many counts of this clonotype. DNA for the CDR3: TGCGCCAGCAGCTTGGAAGTGGGGTATCACGAGCAGTACTTC. As protein: CASSLEVGYHEQYF. V gene TRBV5-1 combines with J gene TRBJ2-7; D is ambiguous. This CDR3 is 14 amino acids long. CDR1 is SGHRS and CDR2 is YFSETQ in the germline V gene. The ends were cut back, 0 bases at V and 5 bases at J, with 12 bases in the middle.

This clonotype has more than one count but fewer than ten. The chain links TRBV3-1 to TRBJ2-7; unclear D gene. V lost 3 bases to trimming and J lost 2 bases, with 11 bases between them. This CDR3 has 14 amino acids. CDR1 is LGHDT and CDR2 is YNNKEL in the germline V gene (reference sequence). The CDR3 DNA reads TGTGCCAGCAGCCATGGGCCGGGTGCCTACGAGCAGTACTTC. This sequence encodes CASSHGPGAYEQYF.

The chain has TRBV12-3 or TRBV12-4 and TRBJ2-1; 10 bases line up with TRBD2. V shed 8 bases, J shed 12 bases, and the junction held 22 bases outside the gene matches. CDR3 length: 17 amino acids. CDR3: CASLDRGAGGPAMTQFF. CDR3 nucleotide sequence: TGTGCCAGCTTAGATAGAGGAGCGGGAGGGCCGGCAATGACGCAGTTCTTC.

This chain uses TRBV20-1 with TRBJ2-3; D uncertain. V lost 5 bases and J lost 2, with 11 bases in between. CDR1 is DFQATT and CDR2 is SNEGSKA in the germline V gene (reference sequence). The CDR3 contains 13 residues. CDR3 region: CSAFVDPTDTQYF. CDR3 bases: TGCAGTGCTTTTGTGGATCCCACAGATACGCAGTATTTT.

Concerning this clonotype itself: A read error is possible here, since a much larger clone lies one base away. CDR3: CASRETWTSGTDTQYF. As DNA, the CDR3 is TGCGCCAGCAGAGAAACCTGGACTAGCGGGACAGATACGCAGTATTTT. The rearrangement joins TRBV4-3 to TRBJ2-3; 11 bases are a match to TRBD2. This CDR3 has 16 amino acids. The V and J ends lost 6 bases and 3 bases, in that order; junction bases with no gene match: 8. The germline gives CDR1 LGHNA, CDR2 YSLEER.

This clonotype was seen only a few times. Germline is not matched at one junction end, which may reflect a read error. V usage is TRBV7-7 and J usage is TRBJ1-4; D is unresolved. Germline V gives CDR1 SSHAT, CDR2 FNYEAQ (reference sequence). The CDR3 loop spans 15 amino acids. The CDR3 spells CASSPQETTNEKLFF. The CDR3 DNA reads TGTGCTAGCAGCCCCCAGGAGACAACTAATGAAAAACTGTTTTTT.

This clonotype was observed a few times. This chain connects TRBV12-3 or TRBV12-4 to TRBJ2-1; a weak D match, TRBD1 (5 bases). The length of the CDR3 is 13 residues. V was trimmed by 3 bases and J by 11 bases, leaving 14 bases between them. The CDR3 bases are TGTGCCAGCAGTTTTGGGGCAGGGTTGCAGCAGTTCTTC. It codes for CASSFGAGLQQFF.

The chain couples TRBV7-2 to TRBJ2-5; D unresolved. V gave up 2 bases and J gave up 3 bases, with 7 bases separating them. Germline V CDR1 and CDR2: SGHTA, FQGNSA. This CDR3 is 13 amino acids long. Here the CDR3 reads CASSLIDKETQYF. For the CDR3, the DNA is TGTGCCAGCAGCTTAATTGATAAAGAGACCCAGTACTTC.

This clonotype was seen more than once but under ten times. The rearrangement links TRBV28 to TRBJ2-7, with 9 bases lining up with TRBD1. Germline CDR1 is MDHEN and CDR2 is SYDVKM. Germline trimming cut 6 bases from V and 3 bases from J; bases unmatched to any gene: 15. This CDR3 contains 17 residues. CDR3 protein: CASSHYGQPGQGYEQYF. The CDR3 bases are TGTGCCAGCAGCCATTATGGCCAACCGGGACAGGGCTACGAGCAGTACTTC.